Each of the 10 T cell receptor beta chains below was sequenced from the same sample in a study of T-cell reconstitution after alpha-beta-depleted transplantation in children. Unique molecular identifiers were incorporated when the TCRbeta library was constructed. TCRdb used MiXCR to reprocess the PCR reads, holding one entry per CDR3 protein. The sample yields tens of thousands of distinct CDR3 sequences, approximately 6% seen once. This material consisted of PBMCs, mostly from graft donor cells, taken 60 days after TCRalphabeta/CD19-depleted stem cell transplant. The receptors stem from a female patient under 10 years old who had a stem cell transplant for aplastic anemia, so the T cells may come from the graft donor.

This clonotype was observed many times. V and J are TRBV11-2 and TRBJ2-5; TRBD1 matches 7 bases. The V gene end was trimmed by 5 bases and the J gene end by 4 bases; junction bases not matched to a gene: 13. The CDR3 covers 16 residues. Germline lookup yields CDR1 SGHAT and CDR2 FQNNGV. CDR3 loop: CASSPQTGSNLETQYF. The CDR3 nucleotides read TGTGCCAGCAGCCCCCAGACAGGGAGCAATCTAGAGACCCAGTACTTC.

The table lists this clonotype with many counts. The V gene is TRBV20-1, the J gene TRBJ2-7, with D perhaps TRBD1 or TRBD2 (5 bases each). V lost 6 bases and J lost 9, with 18 bases in between. The CDR3 has 12 amino acids. The germline gives CDR1 DFQATT, CDR2 SNEGSKA (reference sequence). The CDR3, as DNA: TGCAGTGCCGACCGGGGCAGGCTAGGGCAGTACTTC. Encoded protein: CSADRGRLGQYF.

This clonotype was seen repeatedly, ten times or more. This chain connects TRBV20-1 to TRBJ2-1, with 8 bases fitting TRBD1. The CDR3 consists of 14 residues. The J segment lost 5 bases and the V segment lost 4 bases, leaving 7 bases of the junction unmatched. Germline CDR1 DFQATT, CDR2 SNEGSKA (reference sequence). The CDR3 sequence: CSATGTGGDNEQFF. The CDR3 DNA sequence: TGCAGTGCTACAGGGACAGGCGGGGACAATGAGCAGTTCTTC.

The chain couples TRBV4-2 to TRBJ2-7, with 9 bases fitting TRBD2. Losses at the gene ends were 1 base for V and 4 bases for J; bases not matched to a gene: 11. This CDR3 has 17 residues. In germline, CDR1 is LGHNA, CDR2 YNFKEQ. CDR3 nucleotide sequence: TGTGCCAGCAGCCAAGCCTGGGCTAGCGGGGTCATGTACGAGCAGTACTTC. Translated, it gives CASSQAWASGVMYEQYF.

This clonotype has a count of ten or more. This chain uses TRBV20-1 with TRBJ2-2; 9 bases agree with TRBD2. The CDR3 contains 14 residues. Per the germline V gene, CDR1 is DFQATT and CDR2 is SNEGSKA (reference sequence). V shed 2 bases and J 5 bases; nucleotides not matched to a gene: 3. As DNA, the CDR3 is TGCAGTGCTAGACTAGCGGGAAGGACCGGGGAGCTGTTTTTT. Its translation is CSARLAGRTGELFF.

This clonotype has ten or more counts. The chain couples TRBV20-1 to TRBJ2-1, with D unresolved. CDR3 length equals 13 residues. CDR1 and CDR2 from the germline V gene are DFQATT and SNEGSKA (reference sequence). V dropped 3 bases and J dropped 0 bases, with 6 bases sitting between them. CDR3 nucleotides: TGCAGTGCTAGCGGTCCCTCCTACAATGAGCAGTTCTTC. Translated, it gives CSASGPSYNEQFF.

This clonotype is judged medium-sized (0.01 to 0.1%). The chain carries TRBV12-3 or TRBV12-4 and TRBJ1-1; no reliable D call. With 8 bases removed from V and 0 bases from J, the gap between germline ends came to 10 bases. The CDR3 is made up of 13 amino acids. CDR3: CASPQQLNTEAFF. DNA for the CDR3: TGTGCCAGCCCCCAACAGTTGAACACTGAAGCTTTCTTT.

This clonotype came up many times. The chain uses TRBV20-1 and TRBJ2-3; 8 bases map to TRBD2. The CDR3 is made up of 15 amino acids. The trim removed 6 bases at V and 2 bases at J, leaving 10 bases unmatched. The V gene's germline CDR1 is DFQATT and CDR2 SNEGSKA (reference sequence). The CDR3 loop is CSARPGLGYTDTQYF. As DNA, the CDR3 is TGCAGTGCCCGGCCGGGACTAGGGTACACAGATACGCAGTATTTT.

The chain couples TRBV7-9 to TRBJ1-6, with a weak D call TRBD1 (5 bases). This CDR3 has 16 amino acids. Germline lookup yields CDR1 SEHNR and CDR2 FQNEAQ (reference sequence). Trimming removed 5 bases at V and 5 bases at J, with 16 bases between. CDR3: CASSPGGGLNNSPLHF. In DNA, the CDR3 is TGTGCCAGCAGCCCCGGCGGGGGGTTGAATAATTCACCCCTCCACTTT.

This clonotype was counted ten times or more. The chain is built from TRBV6-6 and TRBJ2-4, with no clear D. The CDR3 covers 15 residues. Per germline, CDR1 MNHNY and CDR2 SVGAGI (reference sequence). The germline V and J ends were trimmed by 1 base and 9 bases, with 16 bases remaining between them. CDR3 sequence (DNA): TGTGCCAGCAGTTACTTAGGGCGGTACTGGATCATTCAGTACTTC. This sequence encodes CASSYLGRYWIIQYF.